This T cell receptor (beta chain) was sequenced during a study of glioma-infiltrating T cells. V shed 2 bases and J 5 bases; nucleotides not matched to a gene: 8. In germline, CDR1 is KGHDR, CDR2 SFDVKD. The CDR3 spans 15 residues. The iRepertoire nested amplicon-rescue multiplex PCR amplified TCR alpha and beta CDR3s from RNA. TCRdb used MiXCR to reprocess the multiplex PCR reads, holding one entry per CDR3 protein. This sample yields about 140,000 distinct CDR3 sequences, of which about two fifths are seen a single time; around 20% belongs to the top ten. The chain employs TRBV24-1 and TRBJ2-7; TRBD1 matches at 7 bases. This TCR derives from a human donor with low-grade glioma or glioblastoma, undergoing nonglioma brain surgery, or in good health (not recorded which). The sequenced sample was glioma tissue, nonneoplastic brain tissue, or PBMCs (not recorded which). In DNA form, the CDR3 reads TGTGCCACCAGTGATTCCTTGACAGGGACAGACGAGCAGTACTTC. Residues: CATSDSLTGTDEQYF.